These 14 T cell receptor beta chains came from one sample sequenced in a study of Ad26.COV2.S vaccination and SARS-CoV-2 variants. Some clones are missing from TCRdb's copy, which holds only in-frame ones; the method was immunoSEQ multiplex PCR. The sample includes 360,000 or so clones, around 86% of them seen just once. Treatment described: about 20 received Ad26.COV2.S at low or high dose, single or two shots; several received placebo; per-sample allocation not given. Sampling took place 63 days after the first vaccine or placebo injection. This sample comprised peripheral blood, obtained in a trial of Ad26.COV2.S vaccine versus placebo. Receptors were obtained from a person between 18 and 59 years old who received the Ad26.COV2.S COVID-19 vaccine or a placebo.

The chain is built from TRBV28 and TRBJ1-5; possibly TRBD1 for D (6 bases). Germline V gene data show CDR1 as MDHEN and CDR2 as SYDVKM. The CDR3 runs to 13 residues. Trimming took 6 bases from V and 12 from J, leaving 18 bases between them. CDR3 DNA: TGTGCCAGCAGCCGCAATTTGGACAGCCGCCAGCATTTT. It translates to CASSRNLDSRQHF.

This sequence joins TRBV29-1 and TRBJ1-1; D is perhaps TRBD1 (6 bases). The length of the CDR3 is 13 residues. Germline V CDR1 and CDR2: SQVTM, ANQGSEA. V shed 5 bases and J shed 1 base, with 11 bases lying between them. The CDR3 loop reads CSVSGQPNTEAFF. The CDR3 DNA sequence: TGCAGCGTTTCCGGACAGCCGAACACTGAAGCTTTCTTT.

The genes are TRBV3-1 (or the pseudogene TRBV3-2) and TRBJ2-7; 10 nucleotides match TRBD1. The CDR3 is 13 residues long. Trimming cost V 3 bases and J 7 bases; bases outside gene matches: 3. Germline CDR1 and CDR2: LGHDT and YNNKEL (reference sequence). The CDR3 DNA follows: TGTGCCAGCAGCCAGGCGGGACAGGGGGAGCAGTACTTC. Translating it yields CASSQAGQGEQYF.

The chain combines TRBV7-9 with TRBJ1-5; D possibly corresponds to TRBD1 (5 bases). Germline CDR1 and CDR2: SEHNR and FQNEAQ (reference sequence). The V end was cut by 7 bases, the J end by 4 bases, with 11 bases between. This CDR3 contains 13 residues. For the CDR3, the DNA is TGTGCCAGCACTCGTGGGGGGAATCAGCCCCAGCATTTT. Residues: CASTRGGNQPQHF.

The V call is TRBV28, the J call TRBJ2-3; 7 bases are a match to TRBD2. The CDR3 has 14 residues. The V gene end was trimmed by 5 bases and the J gene end by 6 bases; junction bases not matched to a gene: 8. Germline assignment: CDR1 MDHEN and CDR2 SYDVKM. In nucleotides, the CDR3 is TGTGCCAGCAGTCAGAGCGGGGACGCGGATACGCAGTATTTT. It is translated as CASSQSGDADTQYF.

CDR3 nucleotide sequence: TGTGCCACCAGAAAAGGGGTGACCGGGGAGCTGTTTTTT. Amino acids: CATRKGVTGELFF. This rearrangement joins TRBV15 to TRBJ2-2; D is possibly TRBD1 (5 bases). The CDR3 is made up of 13 amino acids. V shed 6 bases and J shed 5 bases, with 10 bases lying between them. The germline V gene encodes CDR1 LNHNV and CDR2 YYDKDF (reference sequence).

Only a few counts were recorded for this clone. The chain recombines TRBV7-9 with TRBJ1-2; D not resolved. V shed 5 bases and J shed 5 bases, with 12 bases lying between them. The CDR3 spans 13 residues. From germline, CDR1 is SEHNR and CDR2 FQNEAQ (reference sequence). CDR3 amino acids: CASSLDEPYGYTF. CDR3 coding DNA: TGTGCCAGCAGCCTGGACGAACCATATGGCTACACCTTC.

DNA of the CDR3: TGTGCCAGCAGCTTGGGTCAGGGTTTTTACAATGAGCAGTTCTTC. It codes for CASSLGQGFYNEQFF. The chain joins TRBV5-8 to TRBJ2-1, with a tentative D call TRBD1 (5 bases). The V and J ends lost 0 bases and 4 bases respectively, with 11 bases between them. Germline CDR1 reads SGHTS; CDR2 reads YDEGEE. The CDR3 has 15 amino acids.

The chain has TRBV6-5 and TRBJ1-1, with no clear D. Germline loops: CDR1 MNHEY, CDR2 SVGAGI. This CDR3 comprises 15 residues. The V and J ends lost 6 bases and 4 bases respectively, with 18 bases between them. The CDR3 sequence: CASSPSSQMATEAFF. The CDR3 DNA reads TGTGCCAGCAGCCCCTCGTCCCAGATGGCCACTGAAGCTTTCTTT.

The rearrangement links TRBV5-5 to TRBJ1-2; no clear D. There are 14 residues in the CDR3. V lost 0 bases and J 6 bases, leaving 12 bases between the germline ends. CDR1 and CDR2 (germline): SGHKS, YYEKEE (reference sequence). The CDR3 is CASSLVRRRHGYTF. The CDR3 nucleotides are TGTGCCAGCAGCTTGGTTCGCAGAAGACATGGCTACACCTTC. The variable domain in full, with the rest retrieved from reference TRBV5-5 and TRBJ1-2, is DAGVTQSPTHLIKTRGQQVTLRCSPISGHKSVSWYQQVLGQGPQFIFQYYEKEERGRGNFPDRFSARQFPNYSSELNVNALLLGDSALYLCASSLVRRRHGYTFGSGTRLTVV.

The chain is built from TRBV4-1 and TRBJ1-2, with D hard to call. The V gene lost 0 bases and the J gene lost 2 bases, with 7 bases spanning the gap. Germline V gene lookup returns CDR1 MGHRA and CDR2 YSYEKL. The CDR3 runs to 14 residues. For the CDR3, the DNA is TGCGCCAGCAGCCAAGACGGCAGGAACTATGGCTACACCTTC. Its protein is CASSQDGRNYGYTF.

The V gene is TRBV6-5, the J gene TRBJ2-3, with D maybe TRBD2 (7 bases). Germline V CDR1 and CDR2: MNHEY, SVGAGI. V shed 6 bases and J shed 3 bases, with 10 bases lying between them. This CDR3 has 13 amino acids. The DNA of the CDR3 is TGTGCCAGCAGGGGAGGGGGAACAGATACGCAGTATTTT. It translates to CASRGGGTDTQYF.

The rearrangement uses TRBV9 and TRBJ1-4, with D possibly matching TRBD1 (6 bases). The ends were cut back, 4 bases at V and 8 bases at J, with 12 bases in the middle. Germline V lookup: CDR1 SGDLS, CDR2 YYNGEE. This CDR3 has 13 amino acids. The DNA of the CDR3 is TGTGCCAGCAGCACAGGGACAATGGAAAAACTGTTTTTT. Amino acid sequence: CASSTGTMEKLFF.

This chain uses TRBV11-2 with TRBJ1-1; D call uncertain. Trimming stripped 3 bases from V and 0 bases from J, with 2 bases between. Germline V gives CDR1 SGHAT, CDR2 FQNNGV. This CDR3 spans 12 amino acids. The CDR3 region has the DNA TGTGCCAGCAGCTTTATGAACACTGAAGCTTTCTTT. Protein sequence: CASSFMNTEAFF.